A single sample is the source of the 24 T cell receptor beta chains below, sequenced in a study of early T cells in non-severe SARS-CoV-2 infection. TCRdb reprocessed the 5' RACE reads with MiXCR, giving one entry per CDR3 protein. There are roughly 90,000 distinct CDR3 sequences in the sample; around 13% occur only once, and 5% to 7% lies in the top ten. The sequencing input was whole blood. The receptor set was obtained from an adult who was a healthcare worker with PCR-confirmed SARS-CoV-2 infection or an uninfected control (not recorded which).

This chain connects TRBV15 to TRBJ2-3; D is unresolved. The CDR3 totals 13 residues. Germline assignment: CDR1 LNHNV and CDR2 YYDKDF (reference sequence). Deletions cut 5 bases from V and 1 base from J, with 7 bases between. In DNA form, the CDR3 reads TGTGCCACCAGCGTCCGAGGCACAGATACGCAGTATTTT. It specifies CATSVRGTDTQYF.

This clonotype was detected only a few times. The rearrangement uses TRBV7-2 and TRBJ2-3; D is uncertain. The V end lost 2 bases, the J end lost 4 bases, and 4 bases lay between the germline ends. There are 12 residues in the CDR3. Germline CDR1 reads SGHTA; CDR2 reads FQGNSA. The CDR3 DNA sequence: TGTGCCAGCAGCTTAAGGGCAGATACGCAGTATTTT. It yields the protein CASSLRADTQYF. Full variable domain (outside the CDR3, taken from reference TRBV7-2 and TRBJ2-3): GAGVSQSPSNKVTEKGKDVELRCDPISGHTALYWYRQSLGQGLEFLIYFQGNSAPDKSGLPSDRFSAERTGGSVSTLTIQRTQQEDSAVYLCASSLRADTQYFGPGTRLTVL.

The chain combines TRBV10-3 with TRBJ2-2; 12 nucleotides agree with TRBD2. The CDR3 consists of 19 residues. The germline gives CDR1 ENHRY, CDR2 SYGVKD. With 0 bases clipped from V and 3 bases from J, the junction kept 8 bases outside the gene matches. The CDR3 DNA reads TGTGCCATCAGTGAGTCCCCTAGCGGGGGGGCTTTTTACACCGGGGAGCTGTTTTTT. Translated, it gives CAISESPSGGAFYTGELFF.

The CDR3 reads CASSQVSGTGELFF. The CDR3 DNA reads TGCGCCAGCAGCCAAGTCTCGGGGACCGGGGAGCTGTTTTTT. The rearrangement joins TRBV4-3 to TRBJ2-2, with D tentatively TRBD2 (5 bases). Deletions cut 1 base from V and 5 bases from J, with 8 bases between. Germline CDR1 and CDR2: LGHNA and YSLEER. The CDR3 spans 14 residues.

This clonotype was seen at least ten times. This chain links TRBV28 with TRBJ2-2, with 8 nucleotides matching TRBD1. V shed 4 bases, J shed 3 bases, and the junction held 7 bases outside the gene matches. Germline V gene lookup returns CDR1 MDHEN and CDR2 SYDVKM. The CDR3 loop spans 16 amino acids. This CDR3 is CASSSPGQGDTGELFF. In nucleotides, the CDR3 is TGTGCCAGCAGTTCCCCCGGACAGGGCGACACCGGGGAGCTGTTTTTT.

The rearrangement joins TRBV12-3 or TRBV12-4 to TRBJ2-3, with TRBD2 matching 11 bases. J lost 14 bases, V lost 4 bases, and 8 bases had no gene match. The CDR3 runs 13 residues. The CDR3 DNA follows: TGTGCCAGCAGTTCAATAGCGGGGGGGCGGATGTATTTT. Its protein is CASSSIAGGRMYF.

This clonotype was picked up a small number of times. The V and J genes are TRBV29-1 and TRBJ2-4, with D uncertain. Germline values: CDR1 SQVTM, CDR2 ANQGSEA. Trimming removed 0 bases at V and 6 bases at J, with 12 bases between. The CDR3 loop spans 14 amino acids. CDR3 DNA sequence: TGCAGCGTTGAAGAGGGCCGAATGGGAAACATTCAGTACTTC. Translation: CSVEEGRMGNIQYF.

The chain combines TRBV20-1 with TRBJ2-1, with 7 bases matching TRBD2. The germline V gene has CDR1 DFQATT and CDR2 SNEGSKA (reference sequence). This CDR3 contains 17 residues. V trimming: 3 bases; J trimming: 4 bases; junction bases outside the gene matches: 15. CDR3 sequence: CSARGGSGFSPYNEQFF. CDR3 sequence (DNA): TGCAGTGCTAGGGGGGGTAGCGGGTTCTCCCCTTACAATGAGCAGTTCTTC.

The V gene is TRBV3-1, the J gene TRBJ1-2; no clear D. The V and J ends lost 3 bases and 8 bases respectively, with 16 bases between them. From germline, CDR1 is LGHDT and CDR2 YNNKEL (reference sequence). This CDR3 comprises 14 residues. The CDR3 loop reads CASSHRGPTHGYTF. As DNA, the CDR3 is TGTGCCAGCAGCCACCGGGGTCCTACCCACGGCTACACCTTC.

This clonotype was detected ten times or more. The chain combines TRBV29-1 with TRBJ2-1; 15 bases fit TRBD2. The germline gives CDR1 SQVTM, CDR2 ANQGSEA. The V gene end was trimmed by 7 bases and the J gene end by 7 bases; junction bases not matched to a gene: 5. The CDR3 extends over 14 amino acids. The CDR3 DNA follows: TGCAGCGCTTTCGGGACTAGCGGGGGGAATGAGCAGTTCTTC. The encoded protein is CSAFGTSGGNEQFF.

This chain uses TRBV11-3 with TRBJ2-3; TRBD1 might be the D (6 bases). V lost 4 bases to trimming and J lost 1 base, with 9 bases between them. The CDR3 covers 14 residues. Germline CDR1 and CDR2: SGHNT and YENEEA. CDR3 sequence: CASSSRQGTDTQYF. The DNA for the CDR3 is TGTGCCAGCAGCTCCCGACAGGGCACAGATACGCAGTATTTT. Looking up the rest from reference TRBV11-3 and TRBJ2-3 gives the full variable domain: EAGVVQSPRYKIIEKKQPVAFWCNPISGHNTLYWYLQNLGQGPELLIRYENEEAVDDSQLPKDRFSAERLKGVDSTLKIQPAELGDSAVYLCASSSRQGTDTQYFGPGTRLTVL.

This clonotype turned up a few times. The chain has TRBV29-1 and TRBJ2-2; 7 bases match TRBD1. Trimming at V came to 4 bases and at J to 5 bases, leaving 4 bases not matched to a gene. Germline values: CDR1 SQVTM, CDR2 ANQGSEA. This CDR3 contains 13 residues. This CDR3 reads CSVVLTGTGELFF. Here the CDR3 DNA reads TGCAGCGTTGTATTGACAGGGACCGGGGAGCTGTTTTTT.

CDR3 DNA: TGTGCCAGCAGCTCCGGTTTGTTCAGGGGGAACACTGAAGCTTTCTTT. Encoded protein: CASSSGLFRGNTEAFF. J is TRBJ1-1 and V is TRBV7-2; a possible D gene is TRBD1 (6 bases). Germline V lookup: CDR1 SGHTA, CDR2 FQGNSA. The CDR3 is made up of 16 amino acids. Trimming took 4 bases from V and 1 from J, leaving 16 bases between them.

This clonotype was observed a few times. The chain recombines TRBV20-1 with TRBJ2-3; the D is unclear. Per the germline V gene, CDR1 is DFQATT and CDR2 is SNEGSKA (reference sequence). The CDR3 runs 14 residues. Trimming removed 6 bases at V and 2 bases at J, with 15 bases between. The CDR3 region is CSARSSDTTDTQYF. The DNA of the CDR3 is TGCAGTGCCAGAAGCAGTGACACCACAGATACGCAGTATTTT.

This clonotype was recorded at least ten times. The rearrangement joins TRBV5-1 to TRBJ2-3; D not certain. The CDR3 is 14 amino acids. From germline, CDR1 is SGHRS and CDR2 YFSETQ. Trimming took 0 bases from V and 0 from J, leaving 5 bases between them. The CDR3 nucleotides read TGCGCCAGCAGCTTGGACAGCAGCACAGATACGCAGTATTTT. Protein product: CASSLDSSTDTQYF.

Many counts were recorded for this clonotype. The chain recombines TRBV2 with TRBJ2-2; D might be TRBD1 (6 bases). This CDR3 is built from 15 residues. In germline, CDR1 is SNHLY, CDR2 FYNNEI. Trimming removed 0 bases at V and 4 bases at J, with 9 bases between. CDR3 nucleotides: TGTGCCAGCAGTGAAGCCACAGGGTTCACCGGGGAGCTGTTTTTT. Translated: CASSEATGFTGELFF.

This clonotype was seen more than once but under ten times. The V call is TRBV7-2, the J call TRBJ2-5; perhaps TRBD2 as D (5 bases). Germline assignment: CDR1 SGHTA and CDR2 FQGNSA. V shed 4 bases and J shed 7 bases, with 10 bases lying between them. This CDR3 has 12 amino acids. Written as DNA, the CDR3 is TGTGCCAGCAGCTCTCTAGCCGGGACCCAGTACTTC. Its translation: CASSSLAGTQYF.

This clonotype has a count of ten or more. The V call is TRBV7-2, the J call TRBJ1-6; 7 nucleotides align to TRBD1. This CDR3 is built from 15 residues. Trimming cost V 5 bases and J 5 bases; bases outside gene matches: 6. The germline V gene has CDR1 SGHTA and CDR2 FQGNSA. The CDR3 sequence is CASSATGTDNSPLHF. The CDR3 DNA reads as TGTGCCAGCAGCGCTACCGGGACAGATAATTCACCCCTCCACTTT.

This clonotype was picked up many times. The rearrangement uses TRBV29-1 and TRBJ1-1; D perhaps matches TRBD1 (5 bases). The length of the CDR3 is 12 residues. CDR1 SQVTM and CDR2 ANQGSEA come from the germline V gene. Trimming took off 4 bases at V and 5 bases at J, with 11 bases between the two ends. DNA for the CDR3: TGCAGCGTTGTGGGGCGAGGGACTGAAGCTTTCTTT. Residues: CSVVGRGTEAFF.

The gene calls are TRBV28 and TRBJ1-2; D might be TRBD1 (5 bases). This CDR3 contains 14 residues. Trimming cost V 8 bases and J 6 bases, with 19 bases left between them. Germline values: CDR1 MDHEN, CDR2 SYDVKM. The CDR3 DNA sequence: TGTGCCAGCGGGGGACTACGGACACCTAATGGCTACACCTTC. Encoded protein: CASGGLRTPNGYTF.

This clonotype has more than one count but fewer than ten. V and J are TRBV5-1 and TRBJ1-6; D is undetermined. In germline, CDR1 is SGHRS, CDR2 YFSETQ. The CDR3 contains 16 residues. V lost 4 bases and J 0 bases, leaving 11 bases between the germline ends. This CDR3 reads CASSAAESSYNSPLHF. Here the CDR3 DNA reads TGCGCCAGCAGCGCCGCCGAAAGCTCCTATAATTCACCCCTCCACTTT.

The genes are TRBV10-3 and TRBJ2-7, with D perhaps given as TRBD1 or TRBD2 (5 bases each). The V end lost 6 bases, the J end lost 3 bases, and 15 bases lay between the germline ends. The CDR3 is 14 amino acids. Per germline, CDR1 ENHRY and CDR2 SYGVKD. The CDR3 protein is CAIRGHGLRYEQYF. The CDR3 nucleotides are TGTGCCATCAGGGGGCATGGACTGCGCTACGAGCAGTACTTC.

CDR3 sequence: CASGRGPTNEKLFF. CDR3 sequence (DNA): TGTGCCAGTGGCCGGGGGCCAACTAATGAAAAACTGTTTTTT. The chain combines TRBV12-3 or TRBV12-4 with TRBJ1-4, with a weak D call TRBD1 (6 bases). This CDR3 comprises 14 residues. Trimming cost V 9 bases and J 0 bases, with 11 bases left between them.

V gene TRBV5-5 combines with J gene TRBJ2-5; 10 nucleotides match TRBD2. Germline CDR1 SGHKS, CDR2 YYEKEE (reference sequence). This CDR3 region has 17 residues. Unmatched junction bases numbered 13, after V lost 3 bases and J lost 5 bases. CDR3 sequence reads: CASSSLPPAGGSETQYF. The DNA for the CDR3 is TGTGCCAGCAGCTCCCTACCCCCAGCGGGGGGGTCCGAGACCCAGTACTTC.